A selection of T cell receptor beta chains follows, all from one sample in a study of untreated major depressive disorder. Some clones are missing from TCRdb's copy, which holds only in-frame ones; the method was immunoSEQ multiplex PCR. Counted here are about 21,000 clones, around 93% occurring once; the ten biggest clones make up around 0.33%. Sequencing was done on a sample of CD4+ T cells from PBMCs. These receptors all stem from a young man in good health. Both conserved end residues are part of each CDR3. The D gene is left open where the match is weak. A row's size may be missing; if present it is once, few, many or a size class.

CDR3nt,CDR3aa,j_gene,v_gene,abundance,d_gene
TGCAGCGTTACCAGGACTGTTAATGAAAAACTGTTTTTT,CSVTRTVNEKLFF,TRBJ1-4,TRBV29-1,.,.
TGCAGTGCCAGAGGGGGCACTGAAGCTTTCTTT,CSARGGTEAFF,TRBJ1-1,TRBV20-1,.,.
TGTGCCAGCAGCTTAATGGCGACAGACTACAATGAGCAGTTCTTC,CASSLMATDYNEQFF,TRBJ2-1,TRBV7-3,.,.
TGTGCCAGCAGCCAAGCGCTAGCGGGAGGGGCAGATACGCAGTATTTT,CASSQALAGGADTQYF,TRBJ2-3,TRBV4-2,.,TRBD2
TGTGCCAGCAGTGAAAAACTAGCTCTTAACACCGGGGAGCTGTTTTTT,CASSEKLALNTGELFF,TRBJ2-2,TRBV2,.,.
TGTGCCAGCAGCACAGGACTTAACTATGGCTACACCTTC,CASSTGLNYGYTF,TRBJ1-2,TRBV5-4,.,.
TGTGCCAGCAGTTTGGCGGGAGACGAGACCCAGTACTTC,CASSLAGDETQYF,TRBJ2-5,TRBV27,.,TRBD2
TGTGCCAGCAGCCGGGACGGGCCAGGGGATCAGTACTTC,CASSRDGPGDQYF,TRBJ2-4,TRBV2,.,.
TGCGCCAGCAGCGGCGGAGCCGGGACTAGCCTCTACGAGCAGTACTTC,CASSGGAGTSLYEQYF,TRBJ2-7,TRBV5-1,.,TRBD2
TGTGCCAGCAGTTCCCTCTATGGCTACACCTTC,CASSSLYGYTF,TRBJ1-2,TRBV6-5,.,.
TGTGCCAGCAGCTTAGTCGGGAGCGAGGCCAGTTCCTACGAGCAGTACTTC,CASSLVGSEASSYEQYF,TRBJ2-7,TRBV7-6,.,.
TGTGCCAGCAGCTTAGCTCCAGGGAGCTACGATGGCTACACCTTC,CASSLAPGSYDGYTF,TRBJ1-2,TRBV7-6,.,.
TGTGCCAGCAGTTTAGACCAACCACGTAACGAGCAGTACTTC,CASSLDQPRNEQYF,TRBJ2-7,TRBV28,.,.
TGTGCCAGCAGCGTAGGAGGTGCAACTAATGAAAAACTGTTTTTT,CASSVGGATNEKLFF,TRBJ1-4,TRBV9,.,.
TGTGCCAGCAGCGTAGGGACTAGCGGCAGATCCTCCTACGAGCAGTACTTC,CASSVGTSGRSSYEQYF,TRBJ2-7,TRBV9,.,TRBD2
TGTGCCAGCAGCGTGGGACTAGCGGAGACAGATACGCAGTATTTT,CASSVGLAETDTQYF,TRBJ2-3,TRBV9,.,TRBD2
TGTGCCAGCAGTCCACGGACAGCGGCAGATACGCAGTATTTT,CASSPRTAADTQYF,TRBJ2-3,TRBV6-5,once,.
TGCGCCAGCAGCTTGACCGGTGATTACGAGCAGTACTTC,CASSLTGDYEQYF,TRBJ2-7,TRBV5-1,.,.
TGCAGTGCTACCGACACCGGGGAGCTGTTTTTT,CSATDTGELFF,TRBJ2-2,TRBV20-1,.,.
TGTGCCAGCAGTTACGTAGGGAAAGAGACCCAGTACTTC,CASSYVGKETQYF,TRBJ2-5,TRBV6-5,.,.
TGTGCCAGCAGTGGGGACAGGGAATATCAGCCCCAGCATTTT,CASSGDREYQPQHF,TRBJ1-5,TRBV2,.,TRBD1
TGTGCCAGCAGTGAATGGATGGGGGGTGGCTCTGGGGCCAACGTCCTGACTTTC,CASSEWMGGGSGANVLTF,TRBJ2-6,TRBV6-1,.,.
TGTGCCAGCTCACCCGGAAGAGGGGGCAGGAGCAATCAGCCCCAGCATTTT,CASSPGRGGRSNQPQHF,TRBJ1-5,TRBV18,.,TRBD1
TGTGCCAGTAGTATCGCCATCGGGACAGGGGGGACCCTTAGCAATCAGCCCCAGCATTTT,CASSIAIGTGGTLSNQPQHF,TRBJ1-5,TRBV19,.,TRBD1
TGTGCCAGCAGTGACGGAGGGGGCGGGGGCACTGAAGCTTTCTTT,CASSDGGGGGTEAFF,TRBJ1-1,TRBV25-1,.,TRBD1
TGCGCCAGCAGCTTGCGCAGTGGGTGGGAAGCTTTCTTT,CASSLRSGWEAFF,TRBJ1-1,TRBV5-1,.,.
TGTGCCAGCAGCGTATCTAGGAACCAAGAGACCCAGTACTTC,CASSVSRNQETQYF,TRBJ2-5,TRBV9,.,.
TGTGCCAGCAGTTTGACTAGCGGGTTCACCGGGGAGCTGTTTTTT,CASSLTSGFTGELFF,TRBJ2-2,TRBV28,.,TRBD2
TGTGCCAGCAGCTTACTTGGGACAGGCTCGGAAGCTTTCTTT,CASSLLGTGSEAFF,TRBJ1-1,TRBV7-3,.,TRBD1
TGTGCCAGCAGCTCCTGGGCGGGACAGTTGTTCTACGAGCAGTACTTC,CASSSWAGQLFYEQYF,TRBJ2-7,TRBV7-9,.,.
TGCGCCAGCAGCCAAGGTAACAGGGGCTACGAGCAGTACTTC,CASSQGNRGYEQYF,TRBJ2-7,TRBV4-1,.,TRBD1
TGTGCCAGCAGTTTCGGCTCTCACTACGAGCAGTACTTC,CASSFGSHYEQYF,TRBJ2-7,TRBV27,.,.
TGTGCCAGCAGCTTGGAAACAGCTATCCACTACGAGCAGTACTTC,CASSLETAIHYEQYF,TRBJ2-7,TRBV5-5,.,.
TGTGCCAGCAGCACCCTAGACAGGGATGGCTACACCTTC,CASSTLDRDGYTF,TRBJ1-2,TRBV9,once,TRBD1
TGTGCCAGCAGCTTCGGACTAGCAAAAGAGACCCAGTACTTC,CASSFGLAKETQYF,TRBJ2-5,TRBV7-2,.,TRBD2
TGTGCCTGGAGTGTATGGGGGGCCGGCTACGAGCAGTACTTC,CAWSVWGAGYEQYF,TRBJ2-7,TRBV30,.,.
TGTGCCAGCAGCCAAGATTTAGGAGACAGGGCCTTCCGCAGTGGGAATGAGCAGTTCTTC,CASSQDLGDRAFRSGNEQFF,TRBJ2-1,TRBV14,.,TRBD1
TGTGCCAGCAGTGACTCTACTAGCGGGAGCAATGAGCAGTTCTTC,CASSDSTSGSNEQFF,TRBJ2-1,TRBV6-4,.,TRBD2
TGCGCCAGCAGCCAAGAGCCTCACGGTCAGCCCCAGCATTTT,CASSQEPHGQPQHF,TRBJ1-5,TRBV4-3,.,.
TGCGCCAGCAGCACAGGACAGAGTGAGACCCAGTACTTC,CASSTGQSETQYF,TRBJ2-5,TRBV5-1,.,.
TGTGCCAGCAAGGGACTAGCGACCACCGGGGAGCTGTTTTTT,CASKGLATTGELFF,TRBJ2-2,TRBV2,.,TRBD2
TGTGCCAGCAGTGGGACAAGTGTGGTGCAAGGGGGCTACACCTTC,CASSGTSVVQGGYTF,TRBJ1-2,TRBV25-1,.,.
TGTGCCAGCAGCCCGCACAGGGAGCTTAACTATGGCTACACCTTC,CASSPHRELNYGYTF,TRBJ1-2,TRBV9,.,.
TGTGCCAGCAGCTTAGCTTCAGGGACTAACTATGGCTACACCTTC,CASSLASGTNYGYTF,TRBJ1-2,TRBV7-8,once,.
TGTGCCAGCAGCCTCCTGGACAGGGAGGAGGAAAAACTGTTTTTT,CASSLLDREEEKLFF,TRBJ1-4,TRBV4-2,.,TRBD1
TGTGCCAGCTCACCAGCGGGGGGGACTAGCGTCGGGGAGCAGTTCTTC,CASSPAGGTSVGEQFF,TRBJ2-1,TRBV18,.,TRBD2
TGCGCCAGCAGCTTGCAGGGGCCTTACAATGAGCAGTTCTTC,CASSLQGPYNEQFF,TRBJ2-1,TRBV5-1,.,.
TGTGCCAGCAACAAAAGGAGAAACACCGGGGAGCTGTTTTTT,CASNKRRNTGELFF,TRBJ2-2,TRBV7-9,.,.
TGTGCCAGCAGCCCACCTAGAGGACCCAATGAGCAGTTCTTC,CASSPPRGPNEQFF,TRBJ2-1,TRBV7-6,.,.
TGCGCCAGCAGCCCCGGGGGGACATCTGGAAACACCATATATTTT,CASSPGGTSGNTIYF,TRBJ1-3,TRBV4-3,.,.
TGTGCCAGCAGTTACTCGCCCAGAGGTGTTGGCACTGAAGCTTTCTTT,CASSYSPRGVGTEAFF,TRBJ1-1,TRBV6-5,.,.
TGTGCCAGCAGATCGGACAGGGGGCTCCTTTGGGGCTACACCTTC,CASRSDRGLLWGYTF,TRBJ1-2,TRBV6-5,.,TRBD1
TGCGCCAGCAGCTTAAGACAGTCCTCCTACGAGCAGTACTTC,CASSLRQSSYEQYF,TRBJ2-7,TRBV5-1,.,.
TGTGCCAGCAGTTACGCGACAGGGGCGAACACTGAAGCTTTCTTT,CASSYATGANTEAFF,TRBJ1-1,TRBV6-5,once,TRBD1
TGTGCCAGCAGACTCGGGATTGGGGAAGCTTTCTTT,CASRLGIGEAFF,TRBJ1-1,TRBV27,.,.
TGCAACGGCCCAGAGGGTGCGGGCTACACCTTC,CNGPEGAGYTF,TRBJ1-2,TRBV20-1,.,.
TGCAGTGCTAGTCCCGATTATGGCTACACCTTC,CSASPDYGYTF,TRBJ1-2,TRBV20-1,.,.
TGTGCCAGCAGCCCCCAAGTACCTAACTCCTACGAGCAGTACTTC,CASSPQVPNSYEQYF,TRBJ2-7,TRBV7-9,.,.
TGTGCCAGCACCCGGGACTCAATCACAGATACGCAGTATTTT,CASTRDSITDTQYF,TRBJ2-3,TRBV6-1,.,.
TGCAGCGGCCGGGACAGGGGGAGCCAAGAGACCCAGTACTTC,CSGRDRGSQETQYF,TRBJ2-5,TRBV29-1,.,TRBD1